The 24 T cell receptor beta chains below come from one sample, sequenced in a study of shared T cell receptors in the human thymus. Here immunoSEQ multiplex PCR was the method, and the copy in TCRdb shows in-frame clones only, minus some. The repertoire holds 650,000 to 950,000 clones, with around 85% as singletons. These same records also appear under a second study, on human thymus T cells.

Specimen: thymocytes. These receptors were obtained from a girl less than two years old with a congenital heart defect.

The V and J genes are TRBV5-1 and TRBJ2-1; 9 nucleotides agree with TRBD1. The CDR3 loop spans 17 amino acids. Germline loops: CDR1 SGHRS, CDR2 YFSETQ. J gave up 4 bases and V 4 bases, and 12 bases lay outside the gene matches. The CDR3 here is CASSLQDRDRDYNEQFF. The DNA for the CDR3 is TGCGCCAGCAGCCTCCAGGACCGGGACAGGGATTACAATGAGCAGTTCTTC. The variable domain in full, completed from reference TRBV5-1 and TRBJ2-1, reads KAGVTQTPRYLIKTRGQQVTLSCSPISGHRSVSWYQQTPGQGLQFLFEYFSETQRNKGNFPGRFSGRQFSNSRSEMNVSTLELGDSALYLCASSLQDRDRDYNEQFFGPGTRLTVL.

This clone was detected only once. The chain carries TRBV4-3 and TRBJ1-1, with a tentative D call TRBD1 (6 bases). Germline CDR1 reads LGHNA; CDR2 reads YSLEER. The CDR3 is 17 amino acids. Trimming left V 1 base short and J 4 bases short, with 19 bases between. The CDR3 region has the DNA TGCGCCAGCAGCCAAGGGAGGCAGACAGGCCTGATCACTGAAGCTTTCTTT. Its translation: CASSQGRQTGLITEAFF.

The chain employs TRBV14 and TRBJ2-3; D remains unclear. The V gene lost 1 base and the J gene lost 0 bases, with 11 bases spanning the gap. Germline loops: CDR1 SGHDN, CDR2 FVKESK. The length of the CDR3 is 16 residues. In DNA form, the CDR3 reads TGTGCCAGCAGCCAAGCGGAGTCTTCTAGCACAGATACGCAGTATTTT. This codes for CASSQAESSSTDTQYF. The full variable domain, completed using reference TRBV14 and TRBJ2-3, is EAGVTQFPSHSVIEKGQTVTLRCDPISGHDNLYWYRRVMGKEIKFLLHFVKESKQDESGMPNNRFLAERTGGTYSTLKVQPAELEDSGVYFCASSQAESSSTDTQYFGPGTRLTVL.

This sequence joins TRBV19 and TRBJ2-2; no reliable D call. The V gene's germline CDR1 is LNHDA and CDR2 SQIVND (reference sequence). The CDR3 runs 11 residues. V was cut by 2 bases and J by 8 bases, with 3 bases left in between. CDR3 loop: CASSILGELFF. The CDR3 nucleotides are TGTGCCAGTAGTATACTAGGGGAGCTGTTTTTT.

V and J are TRBV4-3 and TRBJ2-1; 10 positions agree with TRBD2. The germline gives CDR1 LGHNA, CDR2 YSLEER. CDR3 length: 18 residues. The V segment lost 4 bases and the J segment 2 bases; nucleotides outside the gene matches: 11. CDR3 amino acids: CASSPLLLTSGTYNEQFF. The CDR3 bases are TGCGCCAGCAGCCCCCTATTGTTAACTAGCGGGACCTACAATGAGCAGTTCTTC.

This clone was seen a single time. The chain couples TRBV5-1 to TRBJ2-7, with TRBD1 identical over 9 bases. With V trimmed by 0 bases and J by 5 bases, 6 bases remained unmatched. Germline V gene lookup returns CDR1 SGHRS and CDR2 YFSETQ. This CDR3 has 15 amino acids. The CDR3 protein is CASSLVGQGVDEQYF. CDR3 bases: TGCGCCAGCAGCTTGGTGGGACAGGGTGTCGACGAGCAGTACTTC.

This chain uses TRBV28 with TRBJ2-3, with 11 bases lining up with TRBD2. Trimming cost V 5 bases and J 2 bases; bases outside gene matches: 9. The germline V gene has CDR1 MDHEN and CDR2 SYDVKM. The CDR3 is made up of 17 amino acids. The CDR3 loop reads CASSQLAGVLYTDTQYF. CDR3 nucleotides: TGTGCCAGCAGTCAACTAGCGGGGGTCCTATACACAGATACGCAGTATTTT. Combining the CDR3 with reference TRBV28 and TRBJ2-3 gives the whole variable domain DVKVTQSSRYLVKRTGEKVFLECVQDMDHENMFWYRQDPGLGLRLIYFSYDVKMKEKGDIPEGYSVSREKKERFSLILESASTNQTSMYLCASSQLAGVLYTDTQYFGPGTRLTVL.

V usage is TRBV12-5 and J usage is TRBJ1-4; TRBD1 agrees at 11 bases. J gave up 8 bases and V 2 bases, and 10 bases lay outside the gene matches. CDR3 length: 17 residues. Germline V gene data show CDR1 as LGHNT and CDR2 as FRNRAP. The CDR3 bases are TGTGCTAGTGGTTTGTCCCCCGGACAGGGGGCCGGGGAAAAACTGTTTTTT. Translation: CASGLSPGQGAGEKLFF. The full variable domain, with the rest looked up from reference TRBV12-5 and TRBJ1-4, is DARVTQTPRHKVTEMGQEVTMRCQPILGHNTVFWYRQTMMQGLELLAYFRNRAPLDDSGMPKDRFSAEMPDATLATLKIQPSEPRDSAVYFCASGLSPGQGAGEKLFFGSGTQLSVL.

The chain is built from TRBV5-8 and TRBJ1-2, with TRBD1 identical over 9 bases. The germline V gene encodes CDR1 SGHTS and CDR2 YDEGEE. The V segment lost 4 bases and the J segment 4 bases; nucleotides outside the gene matches: 5. The CDR3 contains 14 residues. CDR3 bases: TGTGCCAGCAGCGGAACAGGGGGCCTCTATGGCTACACCTTC. Amino acid sequence: CASSGTGGLYGYTF.

The CDR3 here is CASSQDPAGGYNEQFF. DNA for the CDR3: TGTGCCAGCAGCCAAGATCCAGCGGGGGGCTACAATGAGCAGTTCTTC. The gene calls are TRBV14 and TRBJ2-1; 9 positions agree with TRBD2. The CDR3 is 16 amino acids. The ends lost 0 bases at V and 3 bases at J; junction bases unmatched: 3. Per germline, CDR1 SGHDN and CDR2 FVKESK.

This chain uses TRBV4-1 with TRBJ1-3; D remains ambiguous. The CDR3 length is 12 residues. The germline CDR1 and CDR2 sequences are MGHRA and YSYEKL. Trimming pared 10 bases from V and 2 bases from J, leaving 9 bases between. The CDR3 loop is CATTGPGNTIYF. The CDR3 nucleotides are TGCGCCACCACTGGGCCTGGAAACACCATATATTTT.

The V and J genes are TRBV15 and TRBJ1-1; 7 bases map to TRBD1. V shed 6 bases, J shed 4 bases, and the junction held 5 bases outside the gene matches. In germline, CDR1 is LNHNV, CDR2 YYDKDF (reference sequence). The CDR3 sequence is 13 residues long. The CDR3: CATRAGQVTEAFF. In nucleotides, the CDR3 is TGTGCCACCAGAGCTGGACAGGTCACTGAAGCTTTCTTT.

In DNA form, the CDR3 reads TGTGCCAGCAGTTTATCCAGCGGGGACTACAATGAGCAGTTCTTC. It translates to CASSLSSGDYNEQFF. The chain combines TRBV27 with TRBJ2-1, with 7 bases matching TRBD2. The CDR3 is 15 amino acids. CDR1 is MNHEY, CDR2 SMNVEV, per germline (reference sequence). V gave up 0 bases and J gave up 3 bases; unmatched junction bases: 2.

The chain employs TRBV9 and TRBJ1-6; 8 bases map to TRBD1. The length of the CDR3 is 16 residues. Germline loops: CDR1 SGDLS, CDR2 YYNGEE. V lost 5 bases, J lost 5 bases, and 9 bases stayed unmatched. The CDR3 here is CASSTRQGLDNSPLHF. The DNA for the CDR3 is TGTGCCAGCAGTACCCGACAGGGGCTGGATAATTCACCCCTCCACTTT.

This chain uses TRBV27 with TRBJ1-2; D is unclear. Germline-derived CDR1 and CDR2 are MNHEY and SMNVEV (reference sequence). The CDR3 extends over 19 amino acids. Trimming shortened V by 0 bases and J by 4 bases, and 24 bases separated the two germline ends. The CDR3 DNA follows: TGTGCCAGCAGTTTATCGGAACCTAAACGCGGGTCGAGCGGCTATGGCTACACCTTC. This translates into CASSLSEPKRGSSGYGYTF.

The chain has TRBV27 and TRBJ1-6; 9 bases line up with TRBD1. The CDR3 spans 20 residues. V was pared by 6 bases and J by 1 base, with 16 bases of the junction left unmatched. Per the germline V gene, CDR1 is MNHEY and CDR2 is SMNVEV (reference sequence). DNA of the CDR3: TGTGCCAGCAGGCAACACAGGGGGCGATATCGGTTATCCTATAATTCACCCCTCCACTTT. Encoded protein: CASRQHRGRYRLSYNSPLHF.

V is TRBV11-2 and J is TRBJ2-3; 7 nucleotides match TRBD1. Germline CDR1 and CDR2: SGHAT and FQNNGV. This CDR3 region has 16 residues. J lost 1 base, V lost 0 bases, and 4 bases had no gene match. The CDR3 DNA reads TGTGCCAGCAGCTTAGACAGGGGGAAGGGCACAGATACGCAGTATTTT. Amino acid sequence: CASSLDRGKGTDTQYF.

The chain uses TRBV14 and TRBJ2-7; TRBD1 matches 8 bases. The germline V gene has CDR1 SGHDN and CDR2 FVKESK. The V segment lost 3 bases and the J segment 4 bases; nucleotides outside the gene matches: 11. The CDR3 is made up of 16 amino acids. CDR3 amino acids: CASSHLDREEFYEQYF. In nucleotides, the CDR3 is TGTGCCAGCAGCCACCTGGACAGGGAGGAGTTTTACGAGCAGTACTTC.

A remark on this clone: One end of the junction is discordant with germline, which a read error may explain. The gene calls are TRBV7-7 and TRBJ2-5; 11 bases are a match to TRBD1. Germline values: CDR1 SSHAT, CDR2 FNYEAQ (reference sequence). The CDR3 runs to 15 residues. The CDR3: CASSFWTGGRGTQYF. CDR3 sequence (DNA): TGTGCTAGCAGCTTTTGGACAGGGGGCAGGGGGACCCAGTACTTC.

The chain employs TRBV2 and TRBJ1-6, with D perhaps TRBD1 (5 bases). CDR1 and CDR2 (germline): SNHLY, FYNNEI. V was pared by 2 bases and J by 6 bases, with 14 bases between. The CDR3 runs to 16 residues. The CDR3 DNA is TGTGCCAGCAGTGAACAGGTCAGGGATTTTAATTCACCCCTCCACTTT. This gives the protein CASSEQVRDFNSPLHF.

This clone was observed once. V is TRBV10-3 and J is TRBJ1-2, with TRBD1 as a possible D gene (5 bases). CDR1 and CDR2 (germline): ENHRY, SYGVKD. V was trimmed by 0 bases and J by 6 bases, leaving 11 bases between them. The CDR3 sequence is 14 residues long. DNA of the CDR3: TGTGCCATCAGTGAGTCTGCAGGGTGGGATGGCTACACCTTC. It translates to CAISESAGWDGYTF.

The V call is TRBV5-8, the J call TRBJ1-1; D unclear. V was cut by 4 bases and J by 0 bases, with 16 bases left in between. This CDR3 spans 16 amino acids. Germline V lookup: CDR1 SGHTS, CDR2 YDEGEE. The CDR3 region is CASSIRLLHMNTEAFF. The CDR3 region has the DNA TGTGCCAGCAGCATAAGACTCTTACACATGAACACTGAAGCTTTCTTT.

This chain connects TRBV18 to TRBJ1-2; 10 nucleotides align to TRBD1. V shed 1 base and J 5 bases; nucleotides not matched to a gene: 13. Germline lookup yields CDR1 KGHSH and CDR2 LQKENI. The CDR3 has 18 amino acids. The CDR3 coding sequence is TGTGCCAGCTCACCACTCAGGGGACAGGGGCTCCCCCTATATGGCTACACCTTC. This sequence encodes CASSPLRGQGLPLYGYTF.

V usage is TRBV29-1 and J usage is TRBJ2-7; TRBD1 is a possible D gene (5 bases). V was cut by 5 bases and J by 2 bases, with 16 bases left in between. This CDR3 spans 14 amino acids. Germline CDR1 and CDR2: SQVTM and ANQGSEA. The CDR3 reads CSVMSGYLAYEQYF. DNA for the CDR3: TGCAGCGTTATGTCAGGGTATTTGGCCTACGAGCAGTACTTC.